This TCR beta chain originates from a study of T cell repertoires in cytomegalovirus infection. About the research overall: Both CMV infection and a matching HLA type were indicated by public TCR beta signatures.

This clonotype occurred many times. V was pared by 7 bases and J by 9 bases, with 16 bases between. The CDR3 is made up of 13 amino acids. In TCRdb, the reads were re-called with MiXCR into one record per CDR3 protein. Among under 350,000 distinct CDR3 sequences listed, more than 8% were seen once. Sequenced sample: PBMCs. J is TRBJ2-1 and V is TRBV12-3 or TRBV12-4; either TRBD1 or TRBD2 may fit D (5 bases each). This TCR was recovered from a human donor in good health (CMV status not recorded). Some clones in this sample may be carry-over from other donors' samples. CDR3 sequence (DNA): TGTGCCAGCACCAAAAAAGGGGCGGGTGAGCAGTTCTTC. As protein: CASTKKGAGEQFF.